The rows below give T cell receptor beta chains drawn from one sample of a study of blood T cell repertoires in COVID-19. Using immunoSEQ multiplex PCR, the repertoire was profiled, and TCRdb retains in-frame clones only, with some absent. The table includes some 70,000 clones, roughly 89% detected once. Sequences were obtained from peripheral blood. Source of these receptors: a man in his forties or fifties with active COVID-19. Each CDR3 is given with its conserved first and last residue. The order of the fields is clone size, D gene, J gene, V gene, CDR3 DNA, CDR3 protein. The D gene is left open where the match is weak. The size field is filled for only some rows; it gives once, few, many or a size class.

clone size: -; D gene: -; J gene: TRBJ2-5; V gene: TRBV7-8; CDR3 DNA: TGTGCCAGCAGCCCGCGGAATCAAGAGACCCAGTACTTC; CDR3 protein: CASSPRNQETQYF
clone size: -; D gene: TRBD2; J gene: TRBJ2-1; V gene: TRBV5-8; CDR3 DNA: TGTGCCAGCAGTCGCTCACTAGCGGGGGGCAACAATGAGCAGTTCTTC; CDR3 protein: CASSRSLAGGNNEQFF
clone size: -; D gene: -; J gene: TRBJ2-1; V gene: TRBV5-4; CDR3 DNA: TGTGCCAGCAGCTTGGGGACCGGGACTGGATATTACAATGAGCAGTTCTTC; CDR3 protein: CASSLGTGTGYYNEQFF
clone size: -; D gene: TRBD1; J gene: TRBJ1-1; V gene: TRBV9; CDR3 DNA: TGTGCCAGCAATCAAGGGGGCGGTGAGAGAATAAGTGAAGCTTTCTTT; CDR3 protein: CASNQGGGERISEAFF
clone size: -; D gene: -; J gene: TRBJ2-1; V gene: TRBV6-4; CDR3 DNA: TGTGCCAGCAGTGACCGGGACAACAATGAGCAGTTCTTC; CDR3 protein: CASSDRDNNEQFF
clone size: -; D gene: -; J gene: TRBJ2-7; V gene: TRBV11-2; CDR3 DNA: TGTGCCAGCAGCTTAGTTGCAGGGTTGGCCTACGAGCAGTACTTC; CDR3 protein: CASSLVAGLAYEQYF
clone size: -; D gene: TRBD1; J gene: TRBJ2-3; V gene: TRBV5-1; CDR3 DNA: TGCGCCAGCAGCTTGCAGGGACAGGTCACAGATACGCAGTATTTT; CDR3 protein: CASSLQGQVTDTQYF
clone size: -; D gene: -; J gene: TRBJ1-2; V gene: TRBV16; CDR3 DNA: TGTGCCAGCAGCCAATCGTTCGGGTATGGCTACACCTTC; CDR3 protein: CASSQSFGYGYTF
clone size: few; D gene: -; J gene: TRBJ2-5; V gene: TRBV18; CDR3 DNA: TGTGCCAGCTCATCCTCGAGTGACAGGTCCCCCAAGTACTTC; CDR3 protein: CASSSSSDRSPKYF
clone size: -; D gene: -; J gene: TRBJ2-2; V gene: TRBV7-9; CDR3 DNA: TGTGCCAGCAGCTCCACTTTGTTTTTT; CDR3 protein: CASSSTLFF
clone size: -; D gene: -; J gene: TRBJ2-6; V gene: TRBV9; CDR3 DNA: TGTGCCAGCAGCGGGGGGCAGGGCGACTCTGGGGCCAACGTCCTGACTTTC; CDR3 protein: CASSGGQGDSGANVLTF
clone size: -; D gene: -; J gene: TRBJ2-5; V gene: TRBV2; CDR3 DNA: TGTGCCAGCAGAGGGGAGGTGGAGACCCAGTACTTC; CDR3 protein: CASRGEVETQYF
clone size: -; D gene: TRBD2; J gene: TRBJ2-1; V gene: TRBV14; CDR3 DNA: TGTGCCAGCAGCCAAGGGACTAGCGGGGCATATGAGCAGTTCTTC; CDR3 protein: CASSQGTSGAYEQFF
clone size: -; D gene: -; J gene: TRBJ2-1; V gene: TRBV12-2; CDR3 DNA: TGTGCAAGTCGCTCCCCTACTAGCGGGGTGTACAATGAGCAGTTCTTC; CDR3 protein: CASRSPTSGVYNEQFF
clone size: few; D gene: -; J gene: TRBJ1-1; V gene: TRBV5-6; CDR3 DNA: TGTGCCAGCAGCTTGGAGCCCACTGAAGCTTTCTTT; CDR3 protein: CASSLEPTEAFF
clone size: -; D gene: TRBD2; J gene: TRBJ2-3; V gene: TRBV5-4; CDR3 DNA: TGTGCCAGCAGCTTGGCTGTGCGGGGGGCCGGAGGAGATACGCAGTATTTT; CDR3 protein: CASSLAVRGAGGDTQYF
clone size: -; D gene: TRBD1; J gene: TRBJ1-1; V gene: TRBV7-2; CDR3 DNA: TGTGCCAGCAGCAGCAACAGGGGCACTGAAGCTTTCTTT; CDR3 protein: CASSSNRGTEAFF
clone size: -; D gene: TRBD1; J gene: TRBJ1-3; V gene: TRBV7-2; CDR3 DNA: TGTGCCAGCAGCCGCAGGACAGGGAGAACTGGAAACACCATATATTTT; CDR3 protein: CASSRRTGRTGNTIYF
clone size: -; D gene: -; J gene: TRBJ1-4; V gene: TRBV5-4; CDR3 DNA: TGTGCCAGCAGCGGAAGTCCTACAGGCTTTAATGAAAAACTGTTTTTT; CDR3 protein: CASSGSPTGFNEKLFF
clone size: -; D gene: -; J gene: TRBJ2-2; V gene: TRBV2; CDR3 DNA: TGTGCCAGCAGGTTCGCCGGGGAGCTGTTTTTT; CDR3 protein: CASRFAGELFF
clone size: -; D gene: -; J gene: TRBJ1-3; V gene: TRBV11-2; CDR3 DNA: TGTGCCAGCAGCTTAGAACCAGCTGGAAACACCATATATTTT; CDR3 protein: CASSLEPAGNTIYF
clone size: -; D gene: -; J gene: TRBJ1-1; V gene: TRBV5-1; CDR3 DNA: TGCGCCAGCAGCTTAATAACAGGAAACACTGAAGCTTTCTTT; CDR3 protein: CASSLITGNTEAFF
clone size: -; D gene: -; J gene: TRBJ2-6; V gene: TRBV5-1; CDR3 DNA: TGCGCCAGCGCCCGAGAGGCCTCTGGGGCCAACGTCCTGACTTTC; CDR3 protein: CASAREASGANVLTF
clone size: -; D gene: TRBD2; J gene: TRBJ2-3; V gene: TRBV27; CDR3 DNA: TGTGCCAGCACCCAATGGGGACTAGCGGGGGTGACGCAGTATTTT; CDR3 protein: CASTQWGLAGVTQYF
clone size: -; D gene: -; J gene: TRBJ2-3; V gene: TRBV14; CDR3 DNA: TGTGCCAGCAGCTACCGGACGGGGGACACAGATACGCAGTATTTT; CDR3 protein: CASSYRTGDTDTQYF
clone size: -; D gene: TRBD1; J gene: TRBJ2-2; V gene: TRBV6-4; CDR3 DNA: TGTGCCAGCAGCCCCGGGACAGGGGACACCGGGGAGCTGTTTTTT; CDR3 protein: CASSPGTGDTGELFF
clone size: -; D gene: -; J gene: TRBJ1-2; V gene: TRBV27; CDR3 DNA: TGTGCCAGCAGCCCGACAGTTACTTATGGCTACACCTTC; CDR3 protein: CASSPTVTYGYTF
clone size: -; D gene: TRBD1; J gene: TRBJ1-2; V gene: TRBV29-1; CDR3 DNA: TGCAGCGTTGAAACAGGGGCTAACTATGGCTACACCTTC; CDR3 protein: CSVETGANYGYTF
clone size: few; D gene: -; J gene: TRBJ2-5; V gene: TRBV29-1; CDR3 DNA: TGCAGCGTCGAACCGGTCACCCTAACGGAGACCCAGTACTTC; CDR3 protein: CSVEPVTLTETQYF
clone size: -; D gene: -; J gene: TRBJ1-1; V gene: TRBV7-9; CDR3 DNA: TGTGCCAGCAGCTCGGGTCAACTGATGAACACTGAAGCTTTCTTT; CDR3 protein: CASSSGQLMNTEAFF
clone size: -; D gene: TRBD2; J gene: TRBJ2-1; V gene: TRBV11-2; CDR3 DNA: TGTGCCAGCTCCGGACTAGCGGGGAGAAACACCTACAATGAGCAGTTCTTC; CDR3 protein: CASSGLAGRNTYNEQFF
clone size: -; D gene: -; J gene: TRBJ1-2; V gene: TRBV30; CDR3 DNA: TGTGCCTGGAGTGCAACTAGCCCCCTGGTGGAGGGAGCCTACTATGGCTACACCTTC; CDR3 protein: CAWSATSPLVEGAYYGYTF
clone size: -; D gene: -; J gene: TRBJ1-1; V gene: TRBV4-1; CDR3 DNA: TGCGCCAGCAGCCAAAGGCTCTTGGCAGGGATGAACACTGAAGCTTTCTTT; CDR3 protein: CASSQRLLAGMNTEAFF
clone size: -; D gene: -; J gene: TRBJ2-7; V gene: TRBV2; CDR3 DNA: TGTGCCAGCAGTCGACAGCCATACGAGCAGTACTTC; CDR3 protein: CASSRQPYEQYF
clone size: -; D gene: -; J gene: TRBJ2-7; V gene: TRBV7-9; CDR3 DNA: TGTGCCAGCAGCTTAGTTTCCGGGTTCTCCTACGAGCAGTACTTC; CDR3 protein: CASSLVSGFSYEQYF
clone size: once; D gene: -; J gene: TRBJ2-7; V gene: TRBV20-1; CDR3 DNA: TGCAGTGCTAGTAGGACAGTCTACGAGCAGTACTTC; CDR3 protein: CSASRTVYEQYF
clone size: -; D gene: -; J gene: TRBJ1-2; V gene: TRBV6-5; CDR3 DNA: TGTGCCAGCAGCCCGGCGGGGGTCCGAGGATATGGCTACACCTTC; CDR3 protein: CASSPAGVRGYGYTF
clone size: few; D gene: -; J gene: TRBJ1-5; V gene: TRBV19; CDR3 DNA: TGTGCCAGTAGTATGGGATGGAACCCGGGGCAGCCCCAGCATTTT; CDR3 protein: CASSMGWNPGQPQHF
clone size: -; D gene: TRBD1; J gene: TRBJ1-2; V gene: TRBV7-9; CDR3 DNA: TGTGCCAGCAGCTTAGGACAGGGGACAAACTATGGCTACACCTTC; CDR3 protein: CASSLGQGTNYGYTF
clone size: -; D gene: TRBD2; J gene: TRBJ2-1; V gene: TRBV7-9; CDR3 DNA: TGTGCCAGCAGCTTAACCCCCAGCGGGGGCCCATCCTACAATGAGCAGTTCTTC; CDR3 protein: CASSLTPSGGPSYNEQFF